One TCR beta chain is described in this entry. Antigen specificity is unknown. Researchers ran the PCR with 60 Vbeta and 13 Jbeta primers. This table comes from immunoSEQ multiplex PCR, and its TCRdb copy is limited to in-frame clones, with some not included. Of around 150,000 clones listed, about three quarters were seen once; the top ten hold roughly 2.8%. This specimen belongs to a study of cytomegalovirus exposure and HLA in healthy donors. General observations from the study: An Asian-associated ancestry cluster reportedly showed fewer N-insertions than the roughly 670-donor mean in a later analysis. Judged likely to be a sequencing artifact was a cluster of highly shared sequence variants. The study recorded 164 TCR beta chains that were cytomegalovirus-associated.

Input material: PBMCs. The sequence derives from a woman between 40 and 50 years old in good health and CMV-seropositive.

The CDR3 is CASSFVGGEGTYEQYF. The CDR3 bases are TGCGCCAGCAGCTTTGTAGGGGGAGAGGGCACCTACGAGCAGTACTTC. V usage is TRBV5-1 and J usage is TRBJ2-7; D possibly corresponds to TRBD1 (6 bases). V lost 2 bases and J 2 bases, leaving 17 bases between the germline ends. The CDR3 has 16 residues. Germline-derived CDR1 and CDR2 are SGHRS and YFSETQ.